Given below is one TCR beta chain in context. It has no known antigen specificity. No per-base quality is available; no much larger clone lies one base away. Genomic DNA was used for TRB sequencing, which was performed with the immunoSEQ assay at survey resolution or with the hsTCRB kit. As for how the authors treated the data: The immunoSEQ software was used for initial read processing, and the LymphoSeq R package was used for repertoire analyses. Clonality was calculated as 1 minus normalized Shannon entropy, and the Gini coefficient was also calculated for each TRB dataset. Phenotypes of unsorted samples were inferred by mapping TRB sequences from sorted subsets of the recipient or donor onto the same recipient's unsorted samples. In TCRdb, the immuneACCESS table is reduced to in-frame sequences with V and J assigned. These tables do not hold every clone; where another copy was compared, an unresolved V gene accounts for under half, and the others remain unexplained. V, J and clone size reflect that table, while D and trimming were determined from the DNA. The sample records 15,000 to 20,000 clones, almost 95% of which are singletons. Clones ranked in the top ten supply roughly 0.52% of the sample.

In light of the paper, this sample's treatment or condition label describes: high-dose cyclophosphamide on days +3 and +4 as single-agent GVHD prophylaxis. Busulfan and fludarabine conditioning, a related or unrelated marrow graft, and cyclophosphamide on days +3 and +4 were given to PTCy patients. PTCy-treated patients came from a prospective multi-institutional clinical trial. Mononuclear cells from peripheral blood and bone marrow were separated by Ficoll-Hypaque density centrifugation and then cryopreserved. FACS on a FACSAria II was used to sort CD4+ and CD8+ T cells, including the naive and memory subsets. CDR1 and CDR2, per the germline V gene, are SQVTM and ANQGSEA. The trim is 7 bases for V and 1 base for J, with a gap of 13 bases between the germline ends. Taken from cysteine to phenylalanine, the CDR3 has 13 residues. Just the 39-base CDR3 DNA is kept, in frame starting at base 1. These data originate in a study of T cells after posttransplantation cyclophosphamide (dated by TCRdb to between 2015 and 2016). At the level of the whole study: Using TRB sequencing, the study followed how the T cell repertoire rebuilt after myeloablative bone marrow transplantation with posttransplantation cyclophosphamide given as GVHD prophylaxis. TRA and TRB clonality were tightly correlated in several samples, so subsequent TCR analyses focused on TRB only. Public TRB sequences were searched against a database of over 3,600 sequences associated with responses to pathogens, tumor antigens, self-antigens and alloantigens. Blood from all 35 or so PTCy patients with 1-year posttransplant specimens was subjected to TRB sequencing. Samples from about 33 PTCy-treated patients, along with samples from around 16 of their related bone marrow donors, underwent antigen receptor sequencing. In 3 patients, TRB sequencing was also performed on up to roughly 3 more blood samples taken 2 to 5.2 years after transplant, and in a handful of patients, pretransplant blood was also TRB-sequenced. The study at large found these results: Across 45 or so patients, recipient CMV seropositivity and CMV reactivation were highly associated with TRB clonality; PTCy diversity was similar to CNI/methotrexate controls. At 1-2 months, donor-recipient similarity was low but rose over the first year, and the later blood repertoires were often dominated by donor CD8+ memory clones. The TRB repertoires of T cells infiltrating skin or the GI tract showed only limited overlap with the TRB repertoires found in blood.

The sequencing here drew on CD4+ T cells sorted from blood, taken after allogeneic stem cell transplant with posttransplant cyclophosphamide. This chain is built from TRBV29-1 and TRBJ1-1; D gene: possibly TRBD1, on 5 matching bases. The receptor was derived from a male patient between 55 and 70 years old who received an allogeneic stem cell transplant from a related donor and was CMV-positive. Some T cells seen after a transplant may have their origin in the graft donor. The CDR3 here reads CSAEGLQNTEAFF. The DNA is as follows: TGCAGCGCCGAGGGACTGCAGAACACTGAAGCTTTCTTT.